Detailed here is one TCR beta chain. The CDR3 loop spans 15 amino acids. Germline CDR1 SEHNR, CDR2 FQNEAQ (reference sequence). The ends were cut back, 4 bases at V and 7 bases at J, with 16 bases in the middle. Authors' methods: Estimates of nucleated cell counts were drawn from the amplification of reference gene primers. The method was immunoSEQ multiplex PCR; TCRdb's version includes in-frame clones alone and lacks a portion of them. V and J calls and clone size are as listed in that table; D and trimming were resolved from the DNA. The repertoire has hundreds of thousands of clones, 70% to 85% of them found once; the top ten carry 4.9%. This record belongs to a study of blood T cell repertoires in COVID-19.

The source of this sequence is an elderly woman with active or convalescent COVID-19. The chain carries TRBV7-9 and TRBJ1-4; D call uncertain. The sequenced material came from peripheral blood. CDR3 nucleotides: TGTGCCAGCAGCTCCCATCCCTCCCACACTGAAAAACTGTTTTTT. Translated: CASSSHPSHTEKLFF.